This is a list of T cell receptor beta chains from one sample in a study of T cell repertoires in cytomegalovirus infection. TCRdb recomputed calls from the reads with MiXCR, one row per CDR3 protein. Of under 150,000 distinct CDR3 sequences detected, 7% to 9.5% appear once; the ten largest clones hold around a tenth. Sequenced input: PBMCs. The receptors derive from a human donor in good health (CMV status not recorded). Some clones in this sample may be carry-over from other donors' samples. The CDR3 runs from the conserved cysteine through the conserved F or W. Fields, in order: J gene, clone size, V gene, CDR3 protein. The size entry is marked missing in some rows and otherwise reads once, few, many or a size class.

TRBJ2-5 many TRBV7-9 CASTESSQGLVETQYF
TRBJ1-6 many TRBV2 CASTRQGTPLHF
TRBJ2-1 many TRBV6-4 CASSEGESYNEQFF
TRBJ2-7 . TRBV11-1 CASSSPLAETYEQYF
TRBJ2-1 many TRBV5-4 CASSGTGWDEQFF
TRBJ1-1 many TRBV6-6 CASSKDWSNTEAFF
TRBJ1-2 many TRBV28 CASSNIRGYTF
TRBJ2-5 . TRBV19 CASSRRQGYQETQCF
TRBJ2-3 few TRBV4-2 CASSQAPSGGLSTDTQYF
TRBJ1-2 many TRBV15 CATSRDKGHFYGYTF
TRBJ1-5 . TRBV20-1 CSATRFQGDQPQHF
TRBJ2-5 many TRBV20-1 CSARLATKSETQYF
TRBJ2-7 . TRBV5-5 CASSAASGGTFEQYF
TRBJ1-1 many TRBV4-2 CASSQAGQNTEAFF
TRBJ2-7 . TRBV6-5 CASSYGGGQLSYEQYF
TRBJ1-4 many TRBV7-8 CASSLRTAAKGREKLFF
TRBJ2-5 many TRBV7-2 CASSFLETQYF
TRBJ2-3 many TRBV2 CATFGQLMSDTQYF
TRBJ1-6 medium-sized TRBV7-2 CASSLELPGLSNSNSPLHF
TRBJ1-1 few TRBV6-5 CASSSTGTGNTEAFF
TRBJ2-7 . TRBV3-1 CASSRSGGSFPYEQYF
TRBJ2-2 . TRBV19 CASNRVGNTGELFF
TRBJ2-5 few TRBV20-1 CSARDNSGQETQYF
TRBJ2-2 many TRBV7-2 CASSPSSLWGDSANTGELFF
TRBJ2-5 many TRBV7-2 CASSSRSGGGGGTQYF
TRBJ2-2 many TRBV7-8 CASSPSSAAGELFF
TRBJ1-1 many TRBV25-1 CASSGLIGTGEAFF
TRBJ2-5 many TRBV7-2 CASSLGRSRGYRTVETQYF
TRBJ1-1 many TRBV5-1 CASSLERAGTEAFF
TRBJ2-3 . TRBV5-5 CASSYQRDTQYF
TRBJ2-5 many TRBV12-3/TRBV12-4 CASIRGLQETQYF
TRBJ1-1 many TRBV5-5 CASSRWGADTEAFF
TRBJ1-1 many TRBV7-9 CASAGGVSTEAFF
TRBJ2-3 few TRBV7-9 CASSFIITDTQYF
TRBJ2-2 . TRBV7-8 CASSLGAGPTGELFF
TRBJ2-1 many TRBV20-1 CSASSLVGPRYNEQFF
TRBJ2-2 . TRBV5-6 CASSLVKRGNTGELWF
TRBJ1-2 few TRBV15 CATSSQDYGYTF
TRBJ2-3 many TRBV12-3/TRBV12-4 CASSSNRRDTQYF
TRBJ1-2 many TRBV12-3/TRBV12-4 CASSFHPWADGYTF
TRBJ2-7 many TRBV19 CASNLGGGDTSYEQYF
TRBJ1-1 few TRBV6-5 CASSRGQGSTEAFF
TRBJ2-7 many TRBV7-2 CASSFPRGSGDYEQYF
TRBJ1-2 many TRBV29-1 CSATDRVGYGYTF
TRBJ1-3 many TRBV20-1 CSAPRTDGNTIYF